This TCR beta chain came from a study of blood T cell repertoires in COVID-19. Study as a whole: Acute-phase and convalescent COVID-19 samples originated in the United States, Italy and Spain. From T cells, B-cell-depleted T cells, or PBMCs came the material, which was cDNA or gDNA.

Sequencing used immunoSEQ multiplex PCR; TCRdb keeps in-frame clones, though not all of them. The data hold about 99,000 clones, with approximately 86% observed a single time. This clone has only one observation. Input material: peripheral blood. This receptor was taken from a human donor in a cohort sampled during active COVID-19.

The CDR3 here is CASSRDLSGETQYF. CDR3 bases: TGTGCCAGCAGCCGGGACTTATCCGGGGAGACCCAGTACTTC. The V and J genes are TRBV7-2 and TRBJ2-5; weak D call: TRBD2 (6 bases). Germline V gene lookup returns CDR1 SGHTA and CDR2 FQGNSA. There are 14 residues in the CDR3. V shed 5 bases and J shed 5 bases, with 15 bases lying between them.